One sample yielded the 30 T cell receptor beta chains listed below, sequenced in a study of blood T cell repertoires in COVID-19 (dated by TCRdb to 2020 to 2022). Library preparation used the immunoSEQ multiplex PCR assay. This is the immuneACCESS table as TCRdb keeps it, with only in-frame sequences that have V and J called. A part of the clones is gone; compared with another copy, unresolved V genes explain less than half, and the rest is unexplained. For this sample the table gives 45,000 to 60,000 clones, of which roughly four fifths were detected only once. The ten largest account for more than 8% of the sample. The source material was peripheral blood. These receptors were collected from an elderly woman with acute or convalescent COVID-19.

CDR3 nucleotides: TGTGCCAGCAGCAGGGGGGACAGGGCCTACAATGAGCAGTTCTTC. Its protein product is CASSRGDRAYNEQFF. The chain couples TRBV11-3 to TRBJ2-1; 9 nucleotides line up with TRBD1. This CDR3 is 15 amino acids long. Germline V gene sequence: CDR1 SGHNT, CDR2 YENEEA. V dropped 5 bases and J dropped 2; count of bases not matched to a gene: 4.

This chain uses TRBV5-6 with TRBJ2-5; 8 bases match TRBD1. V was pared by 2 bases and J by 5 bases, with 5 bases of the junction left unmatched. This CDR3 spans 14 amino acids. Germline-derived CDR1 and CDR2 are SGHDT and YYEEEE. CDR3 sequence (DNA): TGTGCCAGCAGCTTCCAGGGGGCGTGGGAGACCCAGTACTTC. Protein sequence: CASSFQGAWETQYF.

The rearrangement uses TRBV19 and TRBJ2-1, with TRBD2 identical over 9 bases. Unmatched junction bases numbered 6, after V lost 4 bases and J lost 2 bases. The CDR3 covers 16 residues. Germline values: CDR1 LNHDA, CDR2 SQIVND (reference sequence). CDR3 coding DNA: TGTGCCAGTAGTAAGAGGACTAGCGCGACCTACAATGAGCAGTTCTTC. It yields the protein CASSKRTSATYNEQFF.

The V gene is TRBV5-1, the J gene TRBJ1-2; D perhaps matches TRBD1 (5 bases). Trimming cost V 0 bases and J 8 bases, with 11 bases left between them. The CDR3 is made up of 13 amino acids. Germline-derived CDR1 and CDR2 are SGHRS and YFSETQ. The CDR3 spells CASSLGGPGGYTF. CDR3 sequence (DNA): TGCGCCAGCAGCTTGGGGGGCCCAGGGGGCTACACCTTC.

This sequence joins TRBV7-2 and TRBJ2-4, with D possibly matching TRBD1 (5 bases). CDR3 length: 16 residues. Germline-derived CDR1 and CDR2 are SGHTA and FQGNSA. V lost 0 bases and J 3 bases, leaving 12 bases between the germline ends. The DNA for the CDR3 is TGTGCCAGCAGCTTAGCGCTTTTTCAGGGCAAAAACATTCAGTACTTC. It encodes CASSLALFQGKNIQYF.

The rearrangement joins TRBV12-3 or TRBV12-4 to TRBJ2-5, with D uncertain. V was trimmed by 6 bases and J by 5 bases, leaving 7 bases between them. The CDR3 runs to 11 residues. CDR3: CASSREETQYF. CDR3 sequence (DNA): TGTGCCAGCAGCCGTGAGGAGACCCAGTACTTC.

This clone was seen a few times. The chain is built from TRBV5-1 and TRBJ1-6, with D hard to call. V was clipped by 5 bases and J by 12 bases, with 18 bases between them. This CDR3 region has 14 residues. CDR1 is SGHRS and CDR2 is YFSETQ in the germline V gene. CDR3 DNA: TGCGCCAGCAGGGAGAGCTTAATGGTGGGACCCCTCCACTTT. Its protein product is CASRESLMVGPLHF.

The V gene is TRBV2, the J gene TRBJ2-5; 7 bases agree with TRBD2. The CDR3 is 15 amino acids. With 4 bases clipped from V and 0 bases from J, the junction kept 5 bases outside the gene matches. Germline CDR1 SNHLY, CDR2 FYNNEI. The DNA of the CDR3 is TGTGCCAGCAGTGCGTCAGGGACTAACCAAGAGACCCAGTACTTC. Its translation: CASSASGTNQETQYF.

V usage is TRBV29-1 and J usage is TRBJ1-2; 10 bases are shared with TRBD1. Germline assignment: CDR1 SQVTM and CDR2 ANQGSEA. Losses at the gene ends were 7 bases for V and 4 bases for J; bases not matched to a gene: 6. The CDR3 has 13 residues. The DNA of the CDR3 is TGCAGCGCCTGGGACAGGGGAAGCTATGGCTACACCTTC. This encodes CSAWDRGSYGYTF.

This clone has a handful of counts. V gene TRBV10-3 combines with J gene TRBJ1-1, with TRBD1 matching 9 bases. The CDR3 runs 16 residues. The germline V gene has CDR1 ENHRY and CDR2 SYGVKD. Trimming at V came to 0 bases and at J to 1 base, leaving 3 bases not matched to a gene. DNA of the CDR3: TGTGCCATCAGTGAGTCGTTGGGACAGGGGAACACTGAAGCTTTCTTT. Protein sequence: CAISESLGQGNTEAFF.

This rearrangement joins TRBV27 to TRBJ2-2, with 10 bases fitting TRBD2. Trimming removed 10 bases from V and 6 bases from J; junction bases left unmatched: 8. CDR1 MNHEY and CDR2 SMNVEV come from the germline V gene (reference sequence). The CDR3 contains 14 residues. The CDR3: CATRAGGPAGELFF. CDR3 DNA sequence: TGTGCCACACGAGCGGGAGGGCCGGCCGGGGAGCTGTTTTTT.

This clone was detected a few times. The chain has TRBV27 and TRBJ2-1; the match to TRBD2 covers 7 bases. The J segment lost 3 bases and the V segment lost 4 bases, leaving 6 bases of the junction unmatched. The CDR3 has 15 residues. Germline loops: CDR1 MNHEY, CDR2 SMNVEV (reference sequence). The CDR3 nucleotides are TGTGCCAGCAGTTCAGGGCGGGGGATCTACAATGAGCAGTTCTTC. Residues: CASSSGRGIYNEQFF.

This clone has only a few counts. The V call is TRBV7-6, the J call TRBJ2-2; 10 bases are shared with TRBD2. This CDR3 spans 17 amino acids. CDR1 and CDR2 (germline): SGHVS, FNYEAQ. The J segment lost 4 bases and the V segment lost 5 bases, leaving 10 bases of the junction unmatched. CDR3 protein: CASSPHQGLAATGELFF. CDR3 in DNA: TGTGCCAGCAGCCCCCACCAAGGACTAGCGGCCACCGGGGAGCTGTTTTTT.

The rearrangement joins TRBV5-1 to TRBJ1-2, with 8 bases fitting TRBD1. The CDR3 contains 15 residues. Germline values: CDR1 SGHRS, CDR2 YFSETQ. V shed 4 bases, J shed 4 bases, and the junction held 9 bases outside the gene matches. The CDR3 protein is CASSQTITGGYGYTF. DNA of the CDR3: TGCGCCAGCAGCCAAACTATCACAGGGGGCTATGGCTACACCTTC.

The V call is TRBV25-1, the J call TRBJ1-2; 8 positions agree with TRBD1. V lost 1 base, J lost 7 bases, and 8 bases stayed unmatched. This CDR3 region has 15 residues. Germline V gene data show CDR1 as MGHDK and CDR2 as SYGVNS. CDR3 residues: CASSEWAAGGSGYTF. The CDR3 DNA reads TGTGCCAGCAGTGAATGGGCGGCAGGGGGCTCTGGCTACACCTTC.

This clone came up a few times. The CDR3 DNA follows: TGTGCCAGCAGCTCCGATAAACTAGCGGCATACACCGGGGAGCTGTTTTTT. Amino acid sequence: CASSSDKLAAYTGELFF. V and J are TRBV7-7 and TRBJ2-2; 8 bases align to TRBD2. Germline loops: CDR1 SSHAT, CDR2 FNYEAQ (reference sequence). With V trimmed by 4 bases and J by 3 bases, 10 bases remained unmatched. The CDR3 runs to 17 residues.

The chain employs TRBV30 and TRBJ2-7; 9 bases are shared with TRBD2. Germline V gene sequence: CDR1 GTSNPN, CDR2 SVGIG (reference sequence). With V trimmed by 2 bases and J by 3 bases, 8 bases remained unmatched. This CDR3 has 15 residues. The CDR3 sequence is CAWSNAAGGHYEQYF. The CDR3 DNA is TGTGCCTGGAGTAATGCGGCGGGAGGGCACTACGAGCAGTACTTC.

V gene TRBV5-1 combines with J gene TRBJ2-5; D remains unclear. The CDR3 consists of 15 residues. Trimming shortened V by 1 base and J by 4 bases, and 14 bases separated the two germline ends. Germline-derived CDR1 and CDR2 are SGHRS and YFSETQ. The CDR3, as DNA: TGCGCCAGCAGCTTGTTAGCCGCCCCGGGAGAGACCCAGTACTTC. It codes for CASSLLAAPGETQYF. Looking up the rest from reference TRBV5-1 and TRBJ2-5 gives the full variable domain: KAGVTQTPRYLIKTRGQQVTLSCSPISGHRSVSWYQQTPGQGLQFLFEYFSETQRNKGNFPGRFSGRQFSNSRSEMNVSTLELGDSALYLCASSLLAAPGETQYFGPGTRLLVL.

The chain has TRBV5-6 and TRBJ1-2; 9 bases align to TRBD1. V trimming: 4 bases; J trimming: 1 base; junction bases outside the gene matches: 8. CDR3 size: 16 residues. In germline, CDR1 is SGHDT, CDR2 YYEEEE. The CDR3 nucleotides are TGTGCCAGCAGCCAGACAGGGGGGATTGGTAACTATGGCTACACCTTC. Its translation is CASSQTGGIGNYGYTF.

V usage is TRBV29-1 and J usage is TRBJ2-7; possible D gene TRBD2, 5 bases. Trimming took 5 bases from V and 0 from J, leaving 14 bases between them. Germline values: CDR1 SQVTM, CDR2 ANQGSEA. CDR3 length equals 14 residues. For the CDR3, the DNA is TGCAGCGTTCTGTACCGGGAATCCTCCTACGAGCAGTACTTC. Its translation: CSVLYRESSYEQYF.

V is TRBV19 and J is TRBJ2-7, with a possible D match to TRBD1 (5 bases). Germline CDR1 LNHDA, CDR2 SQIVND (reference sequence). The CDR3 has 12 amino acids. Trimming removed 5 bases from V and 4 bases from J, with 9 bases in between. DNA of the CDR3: TGTGCCAGTAGTGACCAGGGTTACGAGCAGTACTTC. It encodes CASSDQGYEQYF.

The CDR3 DNA reads TGTGCCAGCAGACCGGGACAGCCTAGCAATCAGCCCCAGCATTTT. Residues: CASRPGQPSNQPQHF. The rearrangement uses TRBV6-5 and TRBJ1-5, with 7 bases aligning to TRBD1. V dropped 6 bases and J dropped 0; count of bases not matched to a gene: 5. This CDR3 has 15 amino acids. The germline V gene has CDR1 MNHEY and CDR2 SVGAGI.

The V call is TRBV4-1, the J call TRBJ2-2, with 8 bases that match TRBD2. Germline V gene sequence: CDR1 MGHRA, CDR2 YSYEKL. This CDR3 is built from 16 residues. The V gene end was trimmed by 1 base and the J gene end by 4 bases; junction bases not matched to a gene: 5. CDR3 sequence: CASSQVPAGATGELFF. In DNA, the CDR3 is TGCGCCAGCAGCCAAGTCCCAGCGGGGGCCACCGGGGAGCTGTTTTTT.

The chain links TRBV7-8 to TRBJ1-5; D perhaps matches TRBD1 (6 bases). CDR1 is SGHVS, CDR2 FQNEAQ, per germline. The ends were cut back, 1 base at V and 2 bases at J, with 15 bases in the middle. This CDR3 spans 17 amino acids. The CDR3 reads CASSLVGGSGGNQPQHF. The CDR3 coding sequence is TGTGCCAGCAGCTTAGTAGGGGGTTCAGGAGGCAATCAGCCCCAGCATTTT.

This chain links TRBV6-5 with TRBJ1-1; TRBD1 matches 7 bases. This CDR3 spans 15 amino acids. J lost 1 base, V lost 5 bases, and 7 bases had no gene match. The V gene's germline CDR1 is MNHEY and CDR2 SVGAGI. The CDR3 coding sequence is TGTGCCAGCAGTACCAGGACAGGAACGAACACTGAAGCTTTCTTT. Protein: CASSTRTGTNTEAFF.

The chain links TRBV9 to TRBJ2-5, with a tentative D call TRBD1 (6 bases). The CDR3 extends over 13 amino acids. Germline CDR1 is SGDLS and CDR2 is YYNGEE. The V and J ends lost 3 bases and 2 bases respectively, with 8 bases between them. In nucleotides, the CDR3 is TGTGCCAGCAGCGGACAGGATCAAGAGACCCAGTACTTC. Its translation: CASSGQDQETQYF. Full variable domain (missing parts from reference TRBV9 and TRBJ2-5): DSGVTQTPKHLITATGQRVTLRCSPRSGDLSVYWYQQSLDQGLQFLIQYYNGEERAKGNILERFSAQQFPDLHSELNLSSLELGDSALYFCASSGQDQETQYFGPGTRLLVL.

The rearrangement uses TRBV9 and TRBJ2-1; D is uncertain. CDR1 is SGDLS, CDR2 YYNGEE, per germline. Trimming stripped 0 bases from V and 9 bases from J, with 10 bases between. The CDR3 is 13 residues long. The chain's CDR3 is CASSVDMVGEQFF. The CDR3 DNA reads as TGTGCCAGCAGCGTAGACATGGTTGGTGAGCAGTTCTTC.

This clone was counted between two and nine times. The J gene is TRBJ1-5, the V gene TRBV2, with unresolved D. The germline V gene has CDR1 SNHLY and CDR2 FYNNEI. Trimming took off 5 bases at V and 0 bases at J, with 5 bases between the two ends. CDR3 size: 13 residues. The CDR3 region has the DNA TGTGCCAGCAGTCTTTATAGCAATCAGCCCCAGCATTTT. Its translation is CASSLYSNQPQHF. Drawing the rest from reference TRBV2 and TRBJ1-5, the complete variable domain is EPEVTQTPSHQVTQMGQEVILRCVPISNHLYFYWYRQILGQKVEFLVSFYNNEISEKSEIFDDQFSVERPDGSNFTLKIRSTKLEDSAMYFCASSLYSNQPQHFGDGTRLSIL.

The CDR3 coding sequence is TGCGCCAGCAGACCCGGGGGGAACACTGAAGCTTTCTTT. It specifies CASRPGGNTEAFF. The chain employs TRBV5-1 and TRBJ1-1; weak D call: TRBD1 (5 bases). Between the trimmed V and J ends, which lost 5 bases and 1 base, there was a span of 9 bases. Germline loops: CDR1 SGHRS, CDR2 YFSETQ. There are 13 residues in the CDR3.

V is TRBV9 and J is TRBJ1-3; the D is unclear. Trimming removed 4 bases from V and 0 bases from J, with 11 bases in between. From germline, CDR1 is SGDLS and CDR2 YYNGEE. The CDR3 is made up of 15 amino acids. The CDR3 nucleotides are TGTGCCAGCAGCCCAGAGGCCCACTCTGGAAACACCATATATTTT. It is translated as CASSPEAHSGNTIYF. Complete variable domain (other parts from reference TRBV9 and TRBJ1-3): DSGVTQTPKHLITATGQRVTLRCSPRSGDLSVYWYQQSLDQGLQFLIQYYNGEERAKGNILERFSAQQFPDLHSELNLSSLELGDSALYFCASSPEAHSGNTIYFGEGSWLTVV.